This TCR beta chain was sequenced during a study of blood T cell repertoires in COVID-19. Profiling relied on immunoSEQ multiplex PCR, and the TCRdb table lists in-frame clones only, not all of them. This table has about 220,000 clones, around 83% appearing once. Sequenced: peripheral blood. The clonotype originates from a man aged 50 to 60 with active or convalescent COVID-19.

This CDR3 is CASSRASNSPLHF. CDR3 DNA sequence: TGTGCCAGCAGCCGAGCGTCTAATTCACCCCTCCACTTT. The chain uses TRBV11-3 and TRBJ1-6; D remains unclear. V lost 5 bases to trimming and J lost 6 bases, with 8 bases between them. Germline lookup yields CDR1 SGHNT and CDR2 YENEEA. This CDR3 has 13 amino acids.